The entry below gives a single T cell receptor beta chain sequence along with its context. Its cognate antigen is unknown. The sample holds other DNA sequences that translate to the same CDR3. The data derive from a study of cytomegalovirus exposure and HLA in healthy donors. Study-level results: 150 to 200 TCR beta chains were listed as cytomegalovirus-associated. The finding came from a later analysis; first-cohort TCR clusters tended to co-occur in the roughly 120 validation repertoires.

Some clones are missing from TCRdb's copy, which holds only in-frame ones; the method was immunoSEQ multiplex PCR. The sample lists some 320,000 clones, approximately 90% occurring once. CDR3 length equals 14 residues. The germline CDR1 and CDR2 sequences are SGHDT and YYEEEE. V lost 0 bases, J lost 3 bases, and 9 bases lay in between. The specimen sequenced was PBMCs. The TCR was taken from a woman under 40 in good health and CMV-seropositive. This chain links TRBV5-6 with TRBJ1-2; maybe TRBD1 (5 bases). The CDR3 sequence: CASSLAGTDYGYTF. CDR3 sequence (DNA): TGTGCCAGCAGCTTGGCTGGGACGGACTATGGCTACACCTTC.